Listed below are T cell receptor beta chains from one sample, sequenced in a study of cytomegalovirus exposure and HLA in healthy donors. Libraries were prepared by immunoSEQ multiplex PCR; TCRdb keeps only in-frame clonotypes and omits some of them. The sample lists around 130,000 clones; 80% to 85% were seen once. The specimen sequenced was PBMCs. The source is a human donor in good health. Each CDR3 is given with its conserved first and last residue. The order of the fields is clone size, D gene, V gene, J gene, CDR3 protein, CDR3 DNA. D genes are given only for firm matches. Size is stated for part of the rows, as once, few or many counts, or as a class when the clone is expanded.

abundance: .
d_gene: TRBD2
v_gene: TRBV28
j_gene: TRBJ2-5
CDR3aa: CATVAGGPGETQYF
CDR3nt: TGTGCCACCGTAGCGGGGGGGCCGGGAGAGACCCAGTACTTC

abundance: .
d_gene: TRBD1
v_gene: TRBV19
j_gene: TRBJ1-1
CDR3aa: CASSRGTAEAFF
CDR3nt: TGTGCCAGTAGTAGGGGGACAGCTGAAGCTTTCTTT

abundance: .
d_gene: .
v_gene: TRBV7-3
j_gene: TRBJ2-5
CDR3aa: CASSFSPSSETQYF
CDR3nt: TGTGCCAGCAGCTTTAGTCCCTCGTCTGAGACCCAGTACTTC

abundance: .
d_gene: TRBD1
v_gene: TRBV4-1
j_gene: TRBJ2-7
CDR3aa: CASSVPGQGAGEQYF
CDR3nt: TGCGCCAGCAGCGTACCGGGACAGGGGGCTGGCGAGCAGTACTTC

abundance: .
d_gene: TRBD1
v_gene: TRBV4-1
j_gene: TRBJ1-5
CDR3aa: CASSQDPPTGNNQPQHF
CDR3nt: TGCGCCAGCAGCCAAGATCCTCCGACAGGGAATAATCAGCCCCAGCATTTT

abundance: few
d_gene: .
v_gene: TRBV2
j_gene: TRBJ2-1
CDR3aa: CASSPTGKPAYNEQFF
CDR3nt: TGTGCCAGCAGTCCAACCGGGAAACCTGCTTACAATGAGCAGTTCTTC

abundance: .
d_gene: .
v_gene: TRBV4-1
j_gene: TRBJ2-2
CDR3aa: CASSPRPNTGELFF
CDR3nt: TGCGCCAGCAGCCCCCGTCCCAACACCGGGGAGCTGTTTTTT

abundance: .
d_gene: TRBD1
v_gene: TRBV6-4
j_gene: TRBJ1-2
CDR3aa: CASSQTSTGVYGYTF
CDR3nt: TGTGCCAGCAGCCAAACATCGACAGGGGTATATGGCTACACCTTC

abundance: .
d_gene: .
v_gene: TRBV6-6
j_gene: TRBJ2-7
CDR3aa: CASQLNAASYEQYF
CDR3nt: TGTGCCAGTCAGTTGAACGCCGCCTCCTACGAGCAGTACTTC

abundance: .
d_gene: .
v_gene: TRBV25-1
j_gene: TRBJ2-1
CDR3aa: CASSETGFVGYEQFF
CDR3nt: TGTGCCAGCAGCGAAACAGGGTTCGTCGGATATGAGCAGTTCTTC

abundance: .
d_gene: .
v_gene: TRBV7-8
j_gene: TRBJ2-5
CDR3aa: CASGRGRYQETQYF
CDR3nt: TGTGCCAGCGGGCGCGGGCGGTACCAAGAGACCCAGTACTTC